This T cell receptor (beta chain) was retrieved from a study of blood T cell repertoires in COVID-19. About the study: In each case, the material was cDNA or gDNA derived from T cells, B-cell-depleted T cells, or PBMCs.

There are 15 residues in the CDR3. Germline lookup yields CDR1 SGHDT and CDR2 YYEEEE. Trimming left V 1 base short and J 1 base short, with 8 bases between. Assay: immunoSEQ multiplex PCR; the TCRdb copy retains only in-frame clones and omits some. The table lists fewer than 450,000 clones, 87% of them singletons. The source of this sequence is a woman in her forties or fifties with COVID-19, enrolled during active disease. Input material: peripheral blood. The chain couples TRBV5-6 to TRBJ2-2; D might be TRBD2 (5 bases). This CDR3 is CASSLRRWNTGELFF. The CDR3 region has the DNA TGTGCCAGCAGCTTGAGGAGGTGGAACACCGGGGAGCTGTTTTTT.